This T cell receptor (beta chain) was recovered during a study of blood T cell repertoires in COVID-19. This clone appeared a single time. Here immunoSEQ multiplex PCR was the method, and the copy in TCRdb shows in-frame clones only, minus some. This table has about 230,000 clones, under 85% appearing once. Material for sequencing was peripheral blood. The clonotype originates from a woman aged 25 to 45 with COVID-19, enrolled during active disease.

CDR3: CASSHRLAGETQYF. CDR3 nucleotide sequence: TGCGCCAGCAGCCACCGACTTGCAGGGGAGACCCAGTACTTC. V usage is TRBV4-3 and J usage is TRBJ2-5, with a weak D call TRBD1 (5 bases). Deletions cut 3 bases from V and 5 bases from J, with 13 bases between. This CDR3 has 14 amino acids. Germline CDR1 reads LGHNA; CDR2 reads YSLEER.